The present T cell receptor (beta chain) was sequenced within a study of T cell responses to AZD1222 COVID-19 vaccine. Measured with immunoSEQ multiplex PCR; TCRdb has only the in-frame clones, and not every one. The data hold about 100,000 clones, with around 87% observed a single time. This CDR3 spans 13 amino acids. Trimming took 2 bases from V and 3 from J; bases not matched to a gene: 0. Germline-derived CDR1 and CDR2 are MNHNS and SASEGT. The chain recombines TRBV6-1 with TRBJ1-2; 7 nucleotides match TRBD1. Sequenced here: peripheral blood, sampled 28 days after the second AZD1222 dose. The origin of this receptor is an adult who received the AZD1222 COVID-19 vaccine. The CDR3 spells CASSEQGDYGYTF. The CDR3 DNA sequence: TGTGCCAGCAGTGAACAGGGGGACTATGGCTACACCTTC.